Given below is one T cell receptor beta chain in context. Germline loops: CDR1 SNHLY, CDR2 FYNNEI. Between the trimmed V and J ends, which lost 0 bases and 0 bases, there was a span of 15 bases. CDR3 length: 18 amino acids. This table comes from immunoSEQ multiplex PCR, and its TCRdb copy is limited to in-frame clones, with some not included. The data contain roughly 85,000 clones, nearly 95% of them singletons. This sample was included in a study of technical replicates of blood from several donors. The gene calls are TRBV2 and TRBJ1-3, with D perhaps matching TRBD1 (5 bases). This receptor was identified in a human donor in good health. The sample comprised T cells isolated from PBMCs. CDR3 nucleotides: TGTGCCAGCAGTGAAGCGCTTCAGGGTCTGAGCTCTGGAAACACCATATATTTT. It encodes CASSEALQGLSSGNTIYF.